The clone carrying this TCR beta chain occurred many times. These data come from a study of low-dose radiotherapy and immunotherapy resistance in tumors. On the study more broadly: Each patient was administered nivolumab intravenously at 240 mg, which was a flat dose, every two weeks, along with intravenous ipilimumab at 1 mg/kg every six weeks.

The CDR3 sequence is 13 residues long. The ends were cut back, 3 bases at V and 0 bases at J, with 6 bases in the middle. From germline, CDR1 is ENHRY and CDR2 SYGVKD. cDNA synthesis used a TRAV/TRBV-specific primer set for both chains. A roughly 22-cycle PCR with a constant-region primer and V-primer adapter amplified TCRs. MiXCR was run by TCRdb on the reads, yielding one entry per CDR3 protein. Counted here are about 84,000 distinct CDR3 sequences, 15% to 20% occurring once; the ten biggest clones make up roughly 1.4%. Time point meaning: after trial treatment. Treatment in this sample: LDRT plus nivolumab, ipilimumab, low-dose cyclophosphamide and aspirin (RACIN trial).

The sample in question was PBMCs, obtained after low-dose radiotherapy plus immunotherapy. The rearrangement links TRBV10-3 to TRBJ2-7; D gene unclear. The clonotype originates from a male donor with prostate cancer. The CDR3 bases are TGTGCCATCAGTGAAAGTCCCTCCTACGAGCAGTACTTC. It is translated as CAISESPSYEQYF.